Listed here are 24 T cell receptor beta chains from one sample, sequenced in a study of T cell responses to AZD1222 COVID-19 vaccine (TCRdb year 2021). Sample time point, as interpreted from the label and publication: baseline before first vaccination. Library generation was performed with the immunoSEQ multiplex PCR assay. Imported from immuneACCESS, the table was reduced by TCRdb to in-frame sequences with V and J called. These copies leave out some clones; in studies compared against another copy, an unresolved V gene accounts for under half, and the cause of the remainder is not known. A total of 150,000 to 200,000 clones appear in this sample, 80% to 95% of them only once. The top ten clones comprise around 1.5% of the sample. This sample comprised peripheral blood, obtained on day 0 of AZD1222 vaccination. The source is an adult in good health.

J is TRBJ2-6 and V is TRBV6-6; D is possibly TRBD1 or TRBD2 (5 bases each). The CDR3 loop spans 21 amino acids. V lost 5 bases to trimming and J lost 0 bases, with 26 bases between them. From germline, CDR1 is MNHNY and CDR2 SVGAGI (reference sequence). The CDR3 region is CASSPLGTGTTASSGANVLTF. The CDR3 DNA sequence: TGTGCCAGCAGTCCACTCGGGACCGGAACTACCGCTAGCTCTGGGGCCAACGTCCTGACTTTC.

The chain links TRBV15 to TRBJ2-3, with TRBD2 matching over 7 bases. This CDR3 has 14 residues. Per the germline V gene, CDR1 is LNHNV and CDR2 is YYDKDF (reference sequence). The J segment lost 2 bases and the V segment lost 11 bases, leaving 10 bases of the junction unmatched. The CDR3 loop reads CALKRDSTTDTQYF. The CDR3 DNA reads TGTGCCCTGAAGCGGGATAGCACCACAGATACGCAGTATTTT. Based on the CDR3 plus reference TRBV15 and TRBJ2-3, the full variable domain is DAMVIQNPRYQVTQFGKPVTLSCSQTLNHNVMYWYQQKSSQAPKLLFHYYDKDFNNEADTPDNFQSRRPNTSFCFLDIRSPGLGDTAMYLCALKRDSTTDTQYFGPGTRLTVL.

This chain joins TRBV6-2 or TRBV6-3 and TRBJ2-1, with 12 bases identical to TRBD2. CDR3 size: 15 residues. The germline V gene has CDR1 MNHEY and CDR2 SVGEGT. The V gene end was trimmed by 9 bases and the J gene end by 7 bases; junction bases not matched to a gene: 10. The DNA of the CDR3 is TGTGCCAGTATCCCTAGCGGGGGGGCCTGGAATGAGCAGTTCTTC. The encoded protein is CASIPSGGAWNEQFF.

The CDR3 nucleotides read TGTGCCAGCAGCTTCGGGACAGGGGGCGGAAATGGCTACACCTTC. This codes for CASSFGTGGGNGYTF. The chain joins TRBV13 to TRBJ1-2; 12 bases line up with TRBD1. CDR3 size: 15 residues. Germline CDR1 PRHDT, CDR2 FYEKMQ (reference sequence). The junction had 5 bases not matched to a gene; V was cut back by 3 bases and J by 6 bases.

The gene calls are TRBV5-5 and TRBJ1-5, with D perhaps matching TRBD1 (6 bases). Germline CDR1 is SGHKS and CDR2 is YYEKEE (reference sequence). The CDR3 covers 15 residues. V lost 1 base and J lost 4, with 12 bases in between. The CDR3 region is CASSLSQRGNQPQHF. CDR3 in DNA: TGTGCCAGCAGCTTGTCCCAAAGGGGGAATCAGCCCCAGCATTTT.

The J gene is TRBJ1-1, the V gene TRBV29-1; D perhaps matches TRBD1 (5 bases). The germline V gene encodes CDR1 SQVTM and CDR2 ANQGSEA. The V end was cut by 3 bases, the J end by 6 bases, with 14 bases between. The CDR3 is 13 residues long. The CDR3 loop is CSVELHGAAEAFF. For the CDR3, the DNA is TGCAGCGTTGAGCTACACGGGGCCGCTGAAGCTTTCTTT.

This clone showed up just a few times. The J gene is TRBJ2-2, the V gene TRBV24-1, with unresolved D. V lost 0 bases and J lost 3, with 7 bases in between. This CDR3 is 15 amino acids long. Germline CDR1 reads KGHDR; CDR2 reads SFDVKD. The CDR3 loop is CATSDLDQDTGELFF. The CDR3 DNA follows: TGTGCCACCAGTGATTTGGACCAGGACACCGGGGAGCTGTTTTTT.

The genes are TRBV18 and TRBJ1-2; 7 bases fit TRBD1. CDR1 KGHSH and CDR2 LQKENI come from the germline V gene. This CDR3 is built from 13 residues. Trimming removed 8 bases from V and 1 base from J; junction bases left unmatched: 4. The CDR3 loop is CASAQGFNYGYTF. CDR3 in DNA: TGTGCCAGCGCACAGGGGTTTAACTATGGCTACACCTTC.

V and J are TRBV7-9 and TRBJ2-7; 7 bases align to TRBD1. Unmatched junction bases numbered 10, after V lost 5 bases and J lost 6 bases. Germline CDR1 and CDR2: SEHNR and FQNEAQ (reference sequence). The CDR3 length is 14 residues. The CDR3 DNA is TGTGCCAGCAGCGGGACAGAACGTCTTCTCGAGCAGTACTTC. Protein: CASSGTERLLEQYF.

V usage is TRBV15 and J usage is TRBJ2-1, with 13 bases fitting TRBD2. The J segment lost 1 base and the V segment lost 0 bases, leaving 6 bases of the junction unmatched. The CDR3 extends over 19 amino acids. CDR1 is LNHNV and CDR2 is YYDKDF in the germline V gene (reference sequence). The CDR3 loop reads CATSRDTRLAGGSYNEQFF. For the CDR3, the DNA is TGTGCCACCAGCAGAGATACCCGACTAGCGGGAGGTTCCTACAATGAGCAGTTCTTC.

V is TRBV18 and J is TRBJ2-5; possibly TRBD2 for D (6 bases). Trimming left V 5 bases short and J 7 bases short, with 20 bases between. There are 15 residues in the CDR3. Germline CDR1 KGHSH, CDR2 LQKENI. CDR3 in DNA: TGTGCCAGCTCATCCCGGGACGTACGGGGAGGGACCCAGTACTTC. This encodes CASSSRDVRGGTQYF.

The rearrangement uses TRBV29-1 and TRBJ1-2, with D perhaps matching TRBD1 (6 bases). The CDR3 extends over 12 amino acids. V was trimmed by 6 bases and J by 8 bases, leaving 16 bases between them. Germline loops: CDR1 SQVTM, CDR2 ANQGSEA. The CDR3 DNA is TGCAGCGTAGGGGGGGGGCCCACCGGCTACACCTTC. It codes for CSVGGGPTGYTF.

V is TRBV6-5 and J is TRBJ1-3, with TRBD1 as a possible D gene (5 bases). There are 14 residues in the CDR3. The V end lost 6 bases, the J end lost 0 bases, and 9 bases lay between the germline ends. Germline assignment: CDR1 MNHEY and CDR2 SVGAGI. This CDR3 reads CASSPGTSGNTIYF. As DNA, the CDR3 is TGTGCCAGCAGCCCCGGGACCTCTGGAAACACCATATATTTT.

The chain links TRBV19 to TRBJ1-6, with TRBD1 identical over 9 bases. Germline CDR1 is LNHDA and CDR2 is SQIVND (reference sequence). This CDR3 is built from 14 residues. J was trimmed by 7 bases and V by 9 bases; bases with no gene match: 7. This CDR3 is CASGTGTGNSPLHF. The CDR3 DNA reads TGTGCCAGCGGAACCGGGACAGGGAATTCACCCCTCCACTTT.

The chain links TRBV28 to TRBJ1-2, with 7 nucleotides matching TRBD1. The CDR3 covers 13 residues. The trim removed 5 bases at V and 6 bases at J, leaving 6 bases unmatched. Germline CDR1 and CDR2: MDHEN and SYDVKM. The DNA for the CDR3 is TGTGCCAGCAGTCTCAGACAGGGAGATGGCTACACCTTC. Protein product: CASSLRQGDGYTF.

This clone is a singleton in its sample. J is TRBJ2-7 and V is TRBV5-1; a weak D match, TRBD2 (5 bases). Germline lookup yields CDR1 SGHRS and CDR2 YFSETQ. The CDR3 sequence is 11 residues long. With 1 base removed from V and 7 bases from J, the gap between germline ends came to 6 bases. The CDR3 nucleotides are TGCGCCAGCAGCTTGAGAGGGGAGCAGTACTTC. Protein sequence: CASSLRGEQYF.

The rearrangement links TRBV6-2 or TRBV6-3 to TRBJ2-5, with TRBD1 matching 7 bases. Germline V gives CDR1 MNHEY, CDR2 SVGEGT. This CDR3 spans 13 amino acids. V lost 2 bases and J lost 5; bases outside the gene matches: 2. Written as DNA, the CDR3 is TGTGCCAGCAGTTACACGGACAGGGAGACCCAGTACTTC. Its translation is CASSYTDRETQYF.

The chain employs TRBV4-3 and TRBJ1-6; D is unresolved. Germline V gene data show CDR1 as LGHNA and CDR2 as YSLEER. V shed 0 bases and J shed 0 bases, with 9 bases lying between them. There are 17 residues in the CDR3. The CDR3 nucleotides are TGCGCCAGCAGCCAAGACGCGGCATACTCCTATAATTCACCCCTCCACTTT. It is translated as CASSQDAAYSYNSPLHF.

This sequence joins TRBV14 and TRBJ2-7, with D perhaps TRBD1 (6 bases). Germline V gene data show CDR1 as SGHDN and CDR2 as FVKESK. Trimming removed 4 bases at V and 3 bases at J, with 16 bases between. The CDR3 has 15 residues. The chain's CDR3 is CASSPLNQQGYEQYF. The CDR3 DNA follows: TGTGCCAGCAGCCCCTTGAACCAACAGGGCTACGAGCAGTACTTC.

The V and J genes are TRBV27 and TRBJ2-7; the match to TRBD1 covers 9 bases. The CDR3 has 17 residues. Germline trimming cut 3 bases from V and 2 bases from J; bases unmatched to any gene: 11. In germline, CDR1 is MNHEY, CDR2 SMNVEV (reference sequence). CDR3 loop: CASSFRVTGQGPYEQYF. The CDR3 DNA is TGTGCCAGCAGTTTCCGAGTCACGGGACAGGGCCCCTACGAGCAGTACTTC.

The chain recombines TRBV18 with TRBJ1-1, with 12 bases that match TRBD1. V was pared by 7 bases and J by 4 bases, with 10 bases of the junction left unmatched. There are 16 residues in the CDR3. From germline, CDR1 is KGHSH and CDR2 LQKENI. CDR3 in amino acids: CASYNRDRGPGTEAFF. The DNA for the CDR3 is TGTGCCAGCTATAACCGGGACAGGGGGCCCGGCACTGAAGCTTTCTTT.

The V call is TRBV5-1, the J call TRBJ2-1; 13 bases are a match to TRBD2. Per the germline V gene, CDR1 is SGHRS and CDR2 is YFSETQ. V shed 4 bases and J 6 bases; nucleotides not matched to a gene: 4. This CDR3 comprises 15 residues. The CDR3 here is CASSLGLAGLNEQFF. Written as DNA, the CDR3 is TGCGCCAGCAGCCTGGGACTAGCGGGACTCAATGAGCAGTTCTTC.

This clone was seen more than once but under ten times. CDR3: CASKPRDRVYGYTF. The CDR3 nucleotides read TGTGCCAGCAAGCCCCGGGACAGGGTGTATGGCTACACCTTC. The gene calls are TRBV28 and TRBJ1-2; 9 positions match TRBD1. V lost 7 bases, J lost 5 bases, and 8 bases stayed unmatched. The CDR3 totals 14 residues. CDR1 is MDHEN, CDR2 SYDVKM, per germline.

This chain connects TRBV9 to TRBJ2-7; tentatively, D is TRBD1 (7 bases). The germline V and J ends were trimmed by 3 bases and 4 bases, with 14 bases remaining between them. The CDR3 extends over 14 amino acids. Germline values: CDR1 SGDLS, CDR2 YYNGEE. CDR3 coding DNA: TGTGCCAGCAGCGCAGGGGGGAGCGCGTACGAGCAGTACTTC. Protein sequence: CASSAGGSAYEQYF.